This section outlines one TCR beta chain sequence together with its context. The assay was immunoSEQ multiplex PCR, and TCRdb's table has in-frame clones only and misses some. Of about 660,000 clones listed, around 87% are singletons. The data belong to a study of shared T cell receptors in the human thymus. V lost 3 bases and J lost 5, with 9 bases in between. The CDR3 extends over 13 amino acids. Germline values: CDR1 SNHLY, CDR2 FYNNEI. These data also featured in a second study, about human thymus T cells. That report notes: Repertoires from thymus and blood appeared to show biased V and J gene usage.

This chain connects TRBV2 to TRBJ2-3; D not certain. This sequence was found in a boy younger than two with a congenital heart defect. Sequencing was performed on thymocytes. For the CDR3, the DNA is TGTGCCAGCAGTGATGGGCAGGTAGATACGCAGTATTTT. It codes for CASSDGQVDTQYF.